This TCR beta chain was captured in a study of Tregs in tolerant kidney transplant recipients. Study results and caveats: Tregs expanded with activated donor B cells seemed most donor-specific. Few patients were studied, so findings need validation in larger groups.

As regards this clone: The antigen is unknown.

Measured with immunoSEQ multiplex PCR; TCRdb has only the in-frame clones, and not every one. The top ten hold 0.3% to 0.4% of the sample, which has 35,000 to 50,000 clones, just under 97% seen once. The CDR3 length is 13 residues. The germline gives CDR1 MNHNS, CDR2 SASEGT. Trimming stripped 6 bases from V and 2 bases from J, with 11 bases between. The chain uses TRBV6-1 and TRBJ2-7, with unresolved D. Input material: Tregs from blood cultured with allogeneic cells. The TCR originated in a human donor in good health. The CDR3 protein is CASSLRVPYEQYF. CDR3 sequence (DNA): TGTGCCAGCAGCCTCCGGGTCCCCTACGAGCAGTACTTC.